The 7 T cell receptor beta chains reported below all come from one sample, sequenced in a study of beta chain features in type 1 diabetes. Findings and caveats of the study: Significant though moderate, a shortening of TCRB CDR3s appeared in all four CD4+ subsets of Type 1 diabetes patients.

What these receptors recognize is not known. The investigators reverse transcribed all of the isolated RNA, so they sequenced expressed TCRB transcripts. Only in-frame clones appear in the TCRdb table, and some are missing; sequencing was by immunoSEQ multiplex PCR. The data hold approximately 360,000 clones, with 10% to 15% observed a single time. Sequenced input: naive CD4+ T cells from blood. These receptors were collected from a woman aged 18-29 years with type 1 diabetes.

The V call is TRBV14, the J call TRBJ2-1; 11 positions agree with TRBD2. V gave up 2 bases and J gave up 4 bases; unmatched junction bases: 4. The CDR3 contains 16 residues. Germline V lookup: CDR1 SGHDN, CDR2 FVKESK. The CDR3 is CASSQHSGRGYNEQFF. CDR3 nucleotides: TGTGCCAGCAGCCAACATAGCGGGAGGGGGTACAATGAGCAGTTCTTC.

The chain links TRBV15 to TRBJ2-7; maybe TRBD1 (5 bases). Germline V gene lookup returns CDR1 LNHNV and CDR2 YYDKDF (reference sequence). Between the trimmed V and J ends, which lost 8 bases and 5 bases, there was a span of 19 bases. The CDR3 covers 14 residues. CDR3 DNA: TGTGCCACCGCAACTCAGGGTTGGGGTGACGAGCAGTACTTC. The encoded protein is CATATQGWGDEQYF.

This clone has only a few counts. The chain's CDR3 is CASSLNTGGTEAFF. CDR3 sequence (DNA): TGTGCCAGCAGTCTTAACACAGGGGGCACTGAAGCTTTCTTT. The genes are TRBV7-2 and TRBJ1-1, with 8 bases identical to TRBD1. CDR3 length: 14 residues. The V gene end was trimmed by 6 bases and the J gene end by 4 bases; junction bases not matched to a gene: 7. Germline loops: CDR1 SGHTA, CDR2 FQGNSA.

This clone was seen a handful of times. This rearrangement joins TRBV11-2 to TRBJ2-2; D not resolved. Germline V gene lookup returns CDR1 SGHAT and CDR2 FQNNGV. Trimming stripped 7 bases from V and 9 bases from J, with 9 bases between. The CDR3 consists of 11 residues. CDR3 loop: CASTGWRELFF. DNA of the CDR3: TGTGCCAGCACCGGGTGGAGGGAGCTGTTTTTT.

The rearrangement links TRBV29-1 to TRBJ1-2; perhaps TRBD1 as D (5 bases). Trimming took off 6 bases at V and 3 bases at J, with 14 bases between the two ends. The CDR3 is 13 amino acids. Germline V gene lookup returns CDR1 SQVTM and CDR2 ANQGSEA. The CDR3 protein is CSVDRRGDYGYTF. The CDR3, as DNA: TGCAGCGTCGATAGACGGGGGGACTATGGCTACACCTTC.

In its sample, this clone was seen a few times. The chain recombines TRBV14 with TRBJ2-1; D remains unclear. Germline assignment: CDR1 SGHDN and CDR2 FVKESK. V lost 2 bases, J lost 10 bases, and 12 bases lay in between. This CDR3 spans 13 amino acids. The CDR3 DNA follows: TGTGCCAGCAGCCAACATCCTTATGGCGAGCAGTTCTTC. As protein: CASSQHPYGEQFF.

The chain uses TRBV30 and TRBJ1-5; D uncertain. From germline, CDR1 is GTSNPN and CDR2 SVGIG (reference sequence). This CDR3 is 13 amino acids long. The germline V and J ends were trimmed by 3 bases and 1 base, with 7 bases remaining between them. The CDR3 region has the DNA TGTGCCTGGAGCGGAGGCAGCAATCAGCCCCAGCATTTT. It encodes CAWSGGSNQPQHF.